One sample yielded the 8 T cell receptor beta chains listed below, sequenced in a study of shared clonotypes between healthy human individuals. Naive CD8 cells lacked CD45RO and underwent positive selection for CCR7, leaving out terminally differentiated effector memory CD45RA+ cells. Here immunoSEQ multiplex PCR was the method, and the copy in TCRdb shows in-frame clones only, minus some. The sample has roughly 2,000,000 clones; about 93% are singletons. The source material was naive CD8+ T cells from PBMCs. The receptor set was obtained from a young man in good health. Some clones in this sample may be carry-over from other donors' samples.

This clone has just one count. The chain joins TRBV27 to TRBJ1-3; D remains ambiguous. Trimming left V 1 base short and J 4 bases short, with 5 bases between. The CDR3 is 13 amino acids. Germline CDR1 MNHEY, CDR2 SMNVEV (reference sequence). CDR3: CASSLFGGNTIYF. In nucleotides, the CDR3 is TGTGCCAGCAGTTTATTTGGAGGAAACACCATATATTTT.

This chain joins TRBV28 and TRBJ1-5; no firm D call. V was shortened by 5 bases and J by 5 bases, with 10 bases between the two germline ends. Germline loops: CDR1 MDHEN, CDR2 SYDVKM. The length of the CDR3 is 13 residues. The DNA of the CDR3 is TGTGCCAGCAGTCCGGGGTTTGATCAGCCCCAGCATTTT. Its protein is CASSPGFDQPQHF.

The genes are TRBV5-1 and TRBJ1-1; no firm D call. This CDR3 comprises 14 residues. Germline values: CDR1 SGHRS, CDR2 YFSETQ. Deletions cut 0 bases from V and 4 bases from J, with 10 bases between. The CDR3 DNA reads as TGCGCCAGCAGCTTGGCCGGGGTAGGCACTGAAGCTTTCTTT. Translation: CASSLAGVGTEAFF. Supplemented by reference TRBV5-1 and TRBJ1-1, the full variable domain reads KAGVTQTPRYLIKTRGQQVTLSCSPISGHRSVSWYQQTPGQGLQFLFEYFSETQRNKGNFPGRFSGRQFSNSRSEMNVSTLELGDSALYLCASSLAGVGTEAFFGQGTRLTVV.

The J gene is TRBJ1-1, the V gene TRBV9; D is uncertain. Trimming removed 2 bases from V and 1 base from J, with 9 bases in between. The CDR3 covers 14 residues. CDR1 and CDR2 (germline): SGDLS, YYNGEE. The CDR3 loop reads CASSVAWSNTEAFF. Here the CDR3 DNA reads TGTGCCAGCAGCGTCGCCTGGTCGAACACTGAAGCTTTCTTT. The full variable domain, its missing parts supplied by reference TRBV9 and TRBJ1-1, is DSGVTQTPKHLITATGQRVTLRCSPRSGDLSVYWYQQSLDQGLQFLIQYYNGEERAKGNILERFSAQQFPDLHSELNLSSLELGDSALYFCASSVAWSNTEAFFGQGTRLTVV.

The chain employs TRBV2 and TRBJ2-7; no definite D call. This CDR3 has 13 residues. V was clipped by 8 bases and J by 5 bases, with 16 bases between them. Germline assignment: CDR1 SNHLY and CDR2 FYNNEI. This chain's CDR3 is CASLSASFDEQYF. The CDR3 region has the DNA TGTGCCAGCCTCTCGGCTAGTTTTGACGAGCAGTACTTC. Drawing the rest from reference TRBV2 and TRBJ2-7, the complete variable domain is EPEVTQTPSHQVTQMGQEVILRCVPISNHLYFYWYRQILGQKVEFLVSFYNNEISEKSEIFDDQFSVERPDGSNFTLKIRSTKLEDSAMYFCASLSASFDEQYFGPGTRLTVT.

This sequence joins TRBV19 and TRBJ2-7; D uncertain. Trimming cost V 3 bases and J 2 bases, with 11 bases left between them. CDR3 length equals 14 residues. CDR1 is LNHDA and CDR2 is SQIVND in the germline V gene (reference sequence). The CDR3 loop reads CASSMSRIPYEQYF. Written as DNA, the CDR3 is TGTGCCAGTAGTATGTCCAGGATCCCCTACGAGCAGTACTTC.

This rearrangement joins TRBV6-4 to TRBJ2-3; no clear D. Per the germline V gene, CDR1 is MRHNA and CDR2 is SNTAGT. The CDR3 covers 16 residues. Trimming took 2 bases from V and 1 from J, leaving 13 bases between them. The CDR3 region is CASSDQAADRTDTQYF. The CDR3 DNA follows: TGTGCCAGCAGTGACCAGGCAGCCGACCGCACAGATACGCAGTATTTT.

The chain combines TRBV5-4 with TRBJ2-1, with 8 bases that match TRBD2. CDR3 length equals 15 residues. With V trimmed by 3 bases and J by 5 bases, 7 bases remained unmatched. CDR1 SGHNT and CDR2 YYREEE come from the germline V gene (reference sequence). DNA of the CDR3: TGTGCCAGCAGCTGGAAGCGGGAGAGAGACAATGAGCAGTTCTTC. Its translation is CASSWKRERDNEQFF.